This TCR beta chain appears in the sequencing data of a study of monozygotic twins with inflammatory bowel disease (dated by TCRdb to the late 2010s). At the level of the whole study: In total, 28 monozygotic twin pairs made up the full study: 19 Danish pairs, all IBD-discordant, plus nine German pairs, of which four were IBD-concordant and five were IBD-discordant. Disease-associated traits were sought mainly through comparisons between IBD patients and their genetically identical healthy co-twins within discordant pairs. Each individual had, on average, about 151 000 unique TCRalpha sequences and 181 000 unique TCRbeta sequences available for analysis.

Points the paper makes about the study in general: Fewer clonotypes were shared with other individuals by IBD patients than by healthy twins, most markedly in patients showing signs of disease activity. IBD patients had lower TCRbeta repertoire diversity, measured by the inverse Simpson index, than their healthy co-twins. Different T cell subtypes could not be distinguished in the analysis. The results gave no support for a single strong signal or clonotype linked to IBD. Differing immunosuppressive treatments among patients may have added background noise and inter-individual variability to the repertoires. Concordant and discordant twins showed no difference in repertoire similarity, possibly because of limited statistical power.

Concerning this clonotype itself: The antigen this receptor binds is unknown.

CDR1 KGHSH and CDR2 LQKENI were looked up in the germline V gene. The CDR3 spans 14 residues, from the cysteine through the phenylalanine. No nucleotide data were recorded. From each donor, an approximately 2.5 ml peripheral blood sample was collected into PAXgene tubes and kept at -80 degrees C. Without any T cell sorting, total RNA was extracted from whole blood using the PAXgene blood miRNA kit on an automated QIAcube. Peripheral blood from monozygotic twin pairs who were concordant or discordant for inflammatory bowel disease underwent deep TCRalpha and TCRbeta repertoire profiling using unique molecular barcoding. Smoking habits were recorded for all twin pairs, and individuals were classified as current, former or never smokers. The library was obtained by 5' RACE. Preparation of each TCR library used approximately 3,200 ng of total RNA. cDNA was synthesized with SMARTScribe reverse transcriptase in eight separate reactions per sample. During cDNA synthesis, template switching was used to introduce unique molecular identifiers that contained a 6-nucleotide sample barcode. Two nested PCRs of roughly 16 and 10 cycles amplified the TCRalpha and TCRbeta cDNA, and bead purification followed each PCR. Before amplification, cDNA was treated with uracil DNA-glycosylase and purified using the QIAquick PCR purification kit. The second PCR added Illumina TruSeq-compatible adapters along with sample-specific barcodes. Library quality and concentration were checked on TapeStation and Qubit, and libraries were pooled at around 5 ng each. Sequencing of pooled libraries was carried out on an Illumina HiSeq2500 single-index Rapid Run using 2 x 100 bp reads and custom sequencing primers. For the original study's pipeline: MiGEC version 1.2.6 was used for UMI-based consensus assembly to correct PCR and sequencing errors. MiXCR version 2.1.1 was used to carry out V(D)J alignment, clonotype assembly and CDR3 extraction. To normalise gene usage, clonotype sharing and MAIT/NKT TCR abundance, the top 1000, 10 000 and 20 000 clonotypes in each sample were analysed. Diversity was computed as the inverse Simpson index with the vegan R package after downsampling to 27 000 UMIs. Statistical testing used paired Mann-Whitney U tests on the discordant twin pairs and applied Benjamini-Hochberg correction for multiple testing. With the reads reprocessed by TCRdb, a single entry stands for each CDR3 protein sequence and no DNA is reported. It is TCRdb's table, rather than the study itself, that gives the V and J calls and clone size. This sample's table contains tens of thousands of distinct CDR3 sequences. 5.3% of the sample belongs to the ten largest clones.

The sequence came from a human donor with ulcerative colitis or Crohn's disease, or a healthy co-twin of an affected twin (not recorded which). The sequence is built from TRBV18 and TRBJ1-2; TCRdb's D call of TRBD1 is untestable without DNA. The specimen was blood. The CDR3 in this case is CASSPRQGENGYTF. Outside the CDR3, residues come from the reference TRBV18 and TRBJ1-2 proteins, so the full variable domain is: NAGVMQNPRHLVRRRGQEARLRCSPMKGHSHVYWYRQLPEEGLKFMVYLQKENIIDESGMPKERFSAEFPKEGPSILRIQQVVRGDSAAYFCASSPRQGENGYTFGSGTRLTVV.